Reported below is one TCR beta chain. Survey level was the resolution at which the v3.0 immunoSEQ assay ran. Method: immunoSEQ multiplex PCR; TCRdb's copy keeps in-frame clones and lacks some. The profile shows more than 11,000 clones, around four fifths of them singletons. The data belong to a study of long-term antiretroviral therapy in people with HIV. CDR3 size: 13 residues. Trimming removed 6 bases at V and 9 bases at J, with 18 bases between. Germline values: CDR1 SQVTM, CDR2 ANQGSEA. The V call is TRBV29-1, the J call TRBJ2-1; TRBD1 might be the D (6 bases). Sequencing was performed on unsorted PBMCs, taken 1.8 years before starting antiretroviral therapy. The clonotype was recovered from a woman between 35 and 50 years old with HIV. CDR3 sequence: CSVSTVRGGEQFF. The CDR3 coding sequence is TGCAGCGTCTCGACAGTCAGAGGGGGTGAGCAGTTCTTC.